These 13 T cell receptor beta chains share one sample of origin, sequenced in a study of T cell responses to AZD1222 COVID-19 vaccine. Sequencing was performed with immunoSEQ multiplex PCR; in TCRdb, only in-frame clones are kept and a portion is missing. The sample includes roughly 200,000 clones, 85% to 90% of them seen just once. This sample comprised peripheral blood, obtained on day 0 of AZD1222 vaccination. All receptors derive from an adult in good health.

The rearrangement joins TRBV15 to TRBJ2-3; TRBD2 aligns across 8 bases. Germline trimming cut 8 bases from V and 3 bases from J; bases unmatched to any gene: 7. The germline gives CDR1 LNHNV, CDR2 YYDKDF (reference sequence). The CDR3 consists of 14 residues. The CDR3 spells CATEAGDLTDTQYF. The DNA for the CDR3 is TGTGCCACCGAAGCGGGGGATTTAACAGATACGCAGTATTTT.

The V and J genes are TRBV30 and TRBJ2-7; no reliable D call. The CDR3 length is 13 residues. The germline V gene encodes CDR1 GTSNPN and CDR2 SVGIG (reference sequence). Trimming took 0 bases from V and 4 from J, leaving 10 bases between them. The CDR3, as DNA: TGTGCCTGGAGTGTGCGCAATCTGTACGAGCAGTACTTC. Residues: CAWSVRNLYEQYF.

This sequence joins TRBV3-1 (or the pseudogene TRBV3-2) and TRBJ2-7, with unresolved D. Trimming stripped 1 base from V and 6 bases from J, with 4 bases between. The germline gives CDR1 LGHDT, CDR2 YNNKEL (reference sequence). There are 11 residues in the CDR3. CDR3 in amino acids: CASSQGPEQYF. Here the CDR3 DNA reads TGTGCCAGCAGCCAAGGTCCCGAGCAGTACTTC.

The chain links TRBV19 to TRBJ2-1; 7 bases agree with TRBD2. The CDR3 is made up of 15 amino acids. Germline V lookup: CDR1 LNHDA, CDR2 SQIVND (reference sequence). Trimming took 5 bases from V and 6 from J; bases not matched to a gene: 10. The CDR3 region has the DNA TGTGCCAGTAGTCCCGGGAGGCCAAGTTCCAATGAGCAGTTCTTC. Its translation: CASSPGRPSSNEQFF.

The chain couples TRBV30 to TRBJ1-2, with 9 bases fitting TRBD1. The V and J ends lost 3 bases and 2 bases, in that order; junction bases with no gene match: 4. Germline CDR1 and CDR2: GTSNPN and SVGIG (reference sequence). This CDR3 is 14 amino acids long. CDR3 coding DNA: TGTGCCTGGAGCGTCGACAGGGGGAACTATGGCTACACCTTC. It yields the protein CAWSVDRGNYGYTF.

This chain connects TRBV14 to TRBJ2-5; possible D gene TRBD2, 7 bases. The germline V gene encodes CDR1 SGHDN and CDR2 FVKESK. This CDR3 region has 15 residues. V was clipped by 4 bases and J by 1 base, with 13 bases between them. CDR3 protein: CASSPWRGPQETQYF. The CDR3 region has the DNA TGTGCCAGCAGCCCCTGGCGGGGGCCCCAAGAGACCCAGTACTTC.

This clone was seen just once. V is TRBV5-4 and J is TRBJ1-3, with D unresolved. Trimming shortened V by 4 bases and J by 0 bases, and 14 bases separated the two germline ends. The CDR3 sequence is 16 residues long. CDR1 is SGHNT, CDR2 YYREEE, per germline (reference sequence). In DNA form, the CDR3 reads TGTGCCAGCAGCAAAGAGGCAGCTAGCTCTGGAAACACCATATATTTT. Translated, it gives CASSKEAASSGNTIYF. Using reference TRBV5-4 and TRBJ1-3 for the parts outside the CDR3, the full variable domain is ETGVTQSPTHLIKTRGQQVTLRCSSQSGHNTVSWYQQALGQGPQFIFQYYREEENGRGNFPPRFSGLQFPNYSSELNVNALELDDSALYLCASSKEAASSGNTIYFGEGSWLTVV.

This sequence joins TRBV30 and TRBJ2-7; D possibly corresponds to TRBD2 (7 bases). Trimming shortened V by 0 bases and J by 9 bases, and 18 bases separated the two germline ends. The CDR3 is 14 residues long. Per the germline V gene, CDR1 is GTSNPN and CDR2 is SVGIG (reference sequence). The CDR3 loop is CAWSVGVGGLGQYF. In nucleotides, the CDR3 is TGTGCCTGGAGTGTAGGTGTGGGGGGGCTCGGGCAGTACTTC.

This clone showed up just once. The chain carries TRBV18 and TRBJ2-1; TRBD2 might be the D (5 bases). Germline V gene sequence: CDR1 KGHSH, CDR2 LQKENI. V was cut by 3 bases and J by 2 bases, with 11 bases left in between. The CDR3 is 15 residues long. The CDR3, as DNA: TGTGCCAGCTCACCTAACCCGGGAACCTACAATGAGCAGTTCTTC. It specifies CASSPNPGTYNEQFF.

The chain joins TRBV11-2 to TRBJ2-1, with 12 bases that match TRBD2. There are 16 residues in the CDR3. V shed 5 bases, J shed 5 bases, and the junction held 7 bases outside the gene matches. From germline, CDR1 is SGHAT and CDR2 FQNNGV. As DNA, the CDR3 is TGTGCCAGCAGCCGGCTCCTAGCGGGGGGGCACAATGAGCAGTTCTTC. Protein: CASSRLLAGGHNEQFF.

This clone was recorded once. The gene calls are TRBV28 and TRBJ2-7, with 7 bases matching TRBD1. This CDR3 has 13 amino acids. Germline V gene sequence: CDR1 MDHEN, CDR2 SYDVKM. J gave up 4 bases and V 8 bases, and 8 bases lay outside the gene matches. The CDR3 loop is CASQRQGKYEQYF. CDR3 DNA: TGTGCCAGCCAACGACAGGGAAAATACGAGCAGTACTTC.

The J gene is TRBJ1-6, the V gene TRBV6-1; tentatively, D is TRBD1 (6 bases). Germline values: CDR1 MNHNS, CDR2 SASEGT. CDR3 length: 15 amino acids. V shed 6 bases and J shed 8 bases, with 17 bases lying between them. The CDR3 region has the DNA TGTGCCAGCAGCCGACCACAGGGACTGGATTCACCCCTCCACTTT. This sequence encodes CASSRPQGLDSPLHF.

At least ten counts were recorded for this clone. The rearrangement uses TRBV27 and TRBJ2-2, with 7 nucleotides matching TRBD2. The CDR3 is 15 amino acids. Germline trimming cut 7 bases from V and 4 bases from J; bases unmatched to any gene: 9. Looked up from germline, CDR1 is MNHEY and CDR2 is SMNVEV (reference sequence). The CDR3 reads CASTLMGGSTGELFF. CDR3 in DNA: TGTGCCAGCACCCTAATGGGGGGGAGCACCGGGGAGCTGTTTTTT.